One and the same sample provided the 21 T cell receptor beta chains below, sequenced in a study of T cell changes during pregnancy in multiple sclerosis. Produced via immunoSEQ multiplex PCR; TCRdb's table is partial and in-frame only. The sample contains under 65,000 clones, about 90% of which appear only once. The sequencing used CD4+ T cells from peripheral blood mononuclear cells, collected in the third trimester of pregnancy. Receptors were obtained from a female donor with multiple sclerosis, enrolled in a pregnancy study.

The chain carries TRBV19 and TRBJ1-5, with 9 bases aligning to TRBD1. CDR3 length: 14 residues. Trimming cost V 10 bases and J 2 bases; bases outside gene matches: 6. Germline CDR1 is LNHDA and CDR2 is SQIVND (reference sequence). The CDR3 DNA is TGTGCCACCCAGGACAGGGGAGGCAATCAGCCCCAGCATTTT. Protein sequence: CATQDRGGNQPQHF.

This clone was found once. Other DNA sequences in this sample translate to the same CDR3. This chain's CDR3 is CASSPGQVHTYNEQFF. CDR3 DNA sequence: TGTGCCAGCAGCCCCGGACAGGTTCATACCTACAATGAGCAGTTCTTC. The rearrangement links TRBV9 to TRBJ2-1; 7 nucleotides align to TRBD1. Per the germline V gene, CDR1 is SGDLS and CDR2 is YYNGEE. With V trimmed by 4 bases and J by 2 bases, 9 bases remained unmatched. The CDR3 has 16 residues.

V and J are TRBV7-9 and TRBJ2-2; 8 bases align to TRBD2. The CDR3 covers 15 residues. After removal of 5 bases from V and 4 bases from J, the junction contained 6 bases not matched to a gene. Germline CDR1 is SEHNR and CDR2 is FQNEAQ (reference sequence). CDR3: CASSPTLAGTGELFF. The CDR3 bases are TGTGCCAGCAGCCCTACCCTAGCGGGCACCGGGGAGCTGTTTTTT.

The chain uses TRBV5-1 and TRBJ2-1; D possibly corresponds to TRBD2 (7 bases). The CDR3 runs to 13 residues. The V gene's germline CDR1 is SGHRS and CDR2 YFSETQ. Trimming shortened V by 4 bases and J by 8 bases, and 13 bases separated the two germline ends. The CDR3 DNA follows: TGCGCCAGCAGCCTGGGCGGGGGCGATGAGCAGTTCTTC. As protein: CASSLGGGDEQFF.

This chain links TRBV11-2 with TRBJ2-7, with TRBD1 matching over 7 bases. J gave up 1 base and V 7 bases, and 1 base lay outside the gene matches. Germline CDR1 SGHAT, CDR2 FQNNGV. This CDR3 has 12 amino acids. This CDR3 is CASTTGSYEQYF. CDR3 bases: TGTGCCAGCACGACAGGGTCCTACGAGCAGTACTTC.

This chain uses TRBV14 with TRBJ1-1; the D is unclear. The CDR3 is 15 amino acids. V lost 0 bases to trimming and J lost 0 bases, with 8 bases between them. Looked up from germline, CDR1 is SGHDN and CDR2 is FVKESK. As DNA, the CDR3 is TGTGCCAGCAGCCAAGATCCCTCTATGAACACTGAAGCTTTCTTT. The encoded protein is CASSQDPSMNTEAFF.

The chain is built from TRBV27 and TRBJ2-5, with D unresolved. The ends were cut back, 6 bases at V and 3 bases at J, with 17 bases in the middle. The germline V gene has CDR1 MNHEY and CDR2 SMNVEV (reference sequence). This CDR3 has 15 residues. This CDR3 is CASSSPARNKETQYF. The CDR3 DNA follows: TGTGCCAGCAGCTCCCCCGCTAGGAACAAAGAGACCCAGTACTTC.

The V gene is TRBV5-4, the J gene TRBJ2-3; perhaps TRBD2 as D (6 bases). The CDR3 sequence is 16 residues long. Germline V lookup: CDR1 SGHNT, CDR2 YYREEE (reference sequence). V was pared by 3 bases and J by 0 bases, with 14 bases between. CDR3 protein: CASSSGVGTSTDTQYF. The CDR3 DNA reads TGTGCCAGCAGCTCGGGGGTAGGGACCAGCACAGATACGCAGTATTTT.

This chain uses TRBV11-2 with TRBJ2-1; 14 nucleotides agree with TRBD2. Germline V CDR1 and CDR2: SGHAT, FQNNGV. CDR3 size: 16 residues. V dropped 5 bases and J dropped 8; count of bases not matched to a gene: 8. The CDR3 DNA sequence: TGTGCCAGCAGCCGGGGACTAGCGGGGGTCCTCGATGAGCAGTTCTTC. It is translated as CASSRGLAGVLDEQFF.

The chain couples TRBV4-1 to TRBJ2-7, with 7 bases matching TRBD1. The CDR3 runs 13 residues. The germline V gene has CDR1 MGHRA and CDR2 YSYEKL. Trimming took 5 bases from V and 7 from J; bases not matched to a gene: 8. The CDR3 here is CASSSATGREQYF. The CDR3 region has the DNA TGCGCCAGCAGCTCGGCGACAGGGAGAGAGCAGTACTTC.

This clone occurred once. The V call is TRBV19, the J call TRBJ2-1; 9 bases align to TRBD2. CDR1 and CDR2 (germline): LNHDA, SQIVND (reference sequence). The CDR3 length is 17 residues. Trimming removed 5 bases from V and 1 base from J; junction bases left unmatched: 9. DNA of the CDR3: TGTGCCAGTAGTCCCGACCCCCTAGCGGGGTCCTACAATGAGCAGTTCTTC. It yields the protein CASSPDPLAGSYNEQFF.

This CDR3 reads CASSLVGRGKGSPLHF. The CDR3 nucleotides are TGTGCCAGCAGCTTAGTAGGCAGGGGGAAGGGTTCACCCCTCCACTTT. This rearrangement joins TRBV11-2 to TRBJ1-6; 7 positions match TRBD1. From germline, CDR1 is SGHAT and CDR2 FQNNGV. V shed 1 base and J 9 bases; nucleotides not matched to a gene: 9. This CDR3 contains 16 residues.

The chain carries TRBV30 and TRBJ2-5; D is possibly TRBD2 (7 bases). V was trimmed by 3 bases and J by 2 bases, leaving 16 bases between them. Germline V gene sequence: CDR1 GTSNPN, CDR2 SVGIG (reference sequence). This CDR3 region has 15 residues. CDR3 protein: CAWRVGGAYQETQYF. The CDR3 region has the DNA TGTGCCTGGAGGGTGGGGGGGGCCTATCAAGAGACCCAGTACTTC.

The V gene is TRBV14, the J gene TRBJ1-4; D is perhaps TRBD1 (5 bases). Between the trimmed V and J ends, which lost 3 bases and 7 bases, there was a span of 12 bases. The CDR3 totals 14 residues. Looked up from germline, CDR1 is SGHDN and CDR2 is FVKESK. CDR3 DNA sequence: TGTGCCAGCAGCCAGAAGGGGCGGAGTGAAAAACTGTTTTTT. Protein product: CASSQKGRSEKLFF.

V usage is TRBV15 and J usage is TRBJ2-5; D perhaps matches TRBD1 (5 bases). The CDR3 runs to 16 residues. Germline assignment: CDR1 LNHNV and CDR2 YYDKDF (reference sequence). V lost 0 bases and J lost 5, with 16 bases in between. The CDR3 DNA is TGTGCCACCAGCAGAGATTATGGGGCCACCGGGGAGACCCAGTACTTC. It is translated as CATSRDYGATGETQYF.

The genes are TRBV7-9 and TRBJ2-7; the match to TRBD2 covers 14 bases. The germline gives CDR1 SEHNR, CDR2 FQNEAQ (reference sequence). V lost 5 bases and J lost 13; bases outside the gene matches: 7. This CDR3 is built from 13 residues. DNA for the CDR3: TGTGCCAGCAGCGCGGGGACTAGCGGGAGCCTTTACTTC. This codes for CASSAGTSGSLYF.

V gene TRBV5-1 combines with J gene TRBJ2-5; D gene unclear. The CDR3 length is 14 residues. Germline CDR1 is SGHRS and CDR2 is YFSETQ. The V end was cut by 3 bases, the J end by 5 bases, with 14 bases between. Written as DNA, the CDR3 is TGCGCCAGCAGCTCAAGACTGTCTGCGGAGACCCAGTACTTC. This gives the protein CASSSRLSAETQYF.

In DNA form, the CDR3 reads TGTGCCAGTAGTGGGAAACTAGCGGGGATTGAGACCCAGTACTTC. Protein product: CASSGKLAGIETQYF. This sequence joins TRBV19 and TRBJ2-5; 10 bases match TRBD2. With V trimmed by 5 bases and J by 5 bases, 8 bases remained unmatched. CDR3 length: 15 amino acids. The germline V gene encodes CDR1 LNHDA and CDR2 SQIVND (reference sequence). Full variable domain (rest looked up from reference TRBV19 and TRBJ2-5): DGGITQSPKYLFRKEGQNVTLSCEQNLNHDAMYWYRQDPGQGLRLIYYSQIVNDFQKGDIAEGYSVSREKKESFPLTVTSAQKNPTAFYLCASSGKLAGIETQYFGPGTRLLVL.

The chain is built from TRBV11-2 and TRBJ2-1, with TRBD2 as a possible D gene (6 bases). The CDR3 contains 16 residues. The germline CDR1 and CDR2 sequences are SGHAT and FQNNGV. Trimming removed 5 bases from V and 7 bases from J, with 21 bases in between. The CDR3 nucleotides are TGTGCCAGCAGCCCAACGGTGGGGGGTTCAATGAATGAGCAGTTCTTC. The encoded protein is CASSPTVGGSMNEQFF.

The CDR3 nucleotides are TGTGCCAGCAGTTTAAGACAGGGGAAGTCGAATGAGCAGTTCTTC. It yields the protein CASSLRQGKSNEQFF. The rearrangement uses TRBV27 and TRBJ2-1, with 8 nucleotides matching TRBD1. The CDR3 length is 15 residues. Trimming at V came to 2 bases and at J to 7 bases, leaving 7 bases not matched to a gene. CDR1 and CDR2 from the germline V gene are MNHEY and SMNVEV (reference sequence).

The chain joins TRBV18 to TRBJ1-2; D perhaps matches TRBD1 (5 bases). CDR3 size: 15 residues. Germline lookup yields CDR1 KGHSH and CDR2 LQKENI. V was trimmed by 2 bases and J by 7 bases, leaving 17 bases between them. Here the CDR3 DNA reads TGTGCCAGCTCACCATTGGGGCAAGGTCGCTTTGGCTACACCTTC. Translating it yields CASSPLGQGRFGYTF.